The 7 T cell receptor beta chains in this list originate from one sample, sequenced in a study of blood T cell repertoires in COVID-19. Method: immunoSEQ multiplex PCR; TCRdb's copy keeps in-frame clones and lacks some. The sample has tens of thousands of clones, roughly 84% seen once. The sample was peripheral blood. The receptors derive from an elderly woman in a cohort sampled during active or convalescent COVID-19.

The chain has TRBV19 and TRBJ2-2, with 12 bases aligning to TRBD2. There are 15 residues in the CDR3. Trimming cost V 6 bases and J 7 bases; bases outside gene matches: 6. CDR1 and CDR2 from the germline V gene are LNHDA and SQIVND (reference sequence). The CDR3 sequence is CASRTSGRTGGELFF. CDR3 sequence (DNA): TGTGCCAGTAGAACTAGCGGGAGGACTGGCGGGGAGCTGTTTTTT. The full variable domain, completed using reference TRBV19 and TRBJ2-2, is DGGITQSPKYLFRKEGQNVTLSCEQNLNHDAMYWYRQDPGQGLRLIYYSQIVNDFQKGDIAEGYSVSREKKESFPLTVTSAQKNPTAFYLCASRTSGRTGGELFFGEGSRLTVL.

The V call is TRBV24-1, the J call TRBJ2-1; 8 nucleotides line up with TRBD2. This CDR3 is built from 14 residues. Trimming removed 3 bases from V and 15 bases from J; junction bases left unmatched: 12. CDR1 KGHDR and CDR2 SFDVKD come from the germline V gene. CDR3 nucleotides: TGTGCCACCAGTGATCCCCCCTCTGGGACTAGTATGTTCTTC. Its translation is CATSDPPSGTSMFF.

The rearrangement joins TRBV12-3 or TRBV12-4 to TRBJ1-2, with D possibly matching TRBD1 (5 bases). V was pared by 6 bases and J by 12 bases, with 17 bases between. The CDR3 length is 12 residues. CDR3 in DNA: TGTGCCAGCAGGGGGACTGCGGTAGTAGACACCTTC. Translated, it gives CASRGTAVVDTF.

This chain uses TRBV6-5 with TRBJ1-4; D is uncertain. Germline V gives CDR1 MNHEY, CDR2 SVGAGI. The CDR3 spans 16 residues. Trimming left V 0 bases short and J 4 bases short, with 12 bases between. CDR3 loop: CASSYSSGRVNEKLFF. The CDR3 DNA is TGTGCCAGCAGTTACTCGTCGGGGAGGGTTAATGAAAAACTGTTTTTT.

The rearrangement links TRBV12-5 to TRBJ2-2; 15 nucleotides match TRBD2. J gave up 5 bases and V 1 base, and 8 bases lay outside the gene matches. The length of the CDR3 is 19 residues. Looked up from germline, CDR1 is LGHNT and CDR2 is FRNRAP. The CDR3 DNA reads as TGTGCTAGTGGTTTGGGCCTTGGACTAGCGGGAGGGGGGACCGGGGAGCTGTTTTTT. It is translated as CASGLGLGLAGGGTGELFF. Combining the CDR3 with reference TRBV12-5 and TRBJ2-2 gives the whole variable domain DARVTQTPRHKVTEMGQEVTMRCQPILGHNTVFWYRQTMMQGLELLAYFRNRAPLDDSGMPKDRFSAEMPDATLATLKIQPSEPRDSAVYFCASGLGLGLAGGGTGELFFGEGSRLTVL.

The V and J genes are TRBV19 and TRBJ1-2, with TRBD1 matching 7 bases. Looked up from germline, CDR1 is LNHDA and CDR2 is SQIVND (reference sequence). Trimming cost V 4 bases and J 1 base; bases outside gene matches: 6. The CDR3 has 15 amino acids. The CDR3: CASSTGQRYNYGYTF. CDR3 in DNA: TGTGCCAGTAGTACGGGACAGAGATATAACTATGGCTACACCTTC.

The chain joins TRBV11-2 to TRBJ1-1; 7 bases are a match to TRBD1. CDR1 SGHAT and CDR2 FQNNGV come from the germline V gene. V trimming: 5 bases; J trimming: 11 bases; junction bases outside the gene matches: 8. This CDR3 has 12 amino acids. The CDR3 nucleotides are TGTGCCAGCAGCACCCTGACAGGGACCGCTTTCTTT. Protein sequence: CASSTLTGTAFF. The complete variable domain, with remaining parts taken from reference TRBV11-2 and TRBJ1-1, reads EAGVAQSPRYKIIEKRQSVAFWCNPISGHATLYWYQQILGQGPKLLIQFQNNGVVDDSQLPKDRFSAERLKGVDSTLKIQPAKLEDSAVYLCASSTLTGTAFFGQGTRLTVV.